These T cell receptor beta chains were read from a single sample in a study of blood T cell repertoires in COVID-19. Produced via immunoSEQ multiplex PCR; TCRdb's table is partial and in-frame only. The sample contains roughly 260,000 clones, 65% to 90% of which appear only once. Sequencing input: peripheral blood. These receptors all come from a woman aged 80 or over with active or convalescent COVID-19. Both conserved end residues are part of each CDR3.

j_call v_call cdr3_aa
TRBJ2-7 TRBV19 CASSIGASGKVRQYF
TRBJ1-2 TRBV5-5 CASSLDLGVSANYGYTF
TRBJ1-4 TRBV6-5 CASSPAGGQDEKLFF
TRBJ1-1 TRBV5-1 CASSLGQVNTEAFF
TRBJ2-7 TRBV29-1 CSVSPGGMYEQYF
TRBJ2-7 TRBV30 CAWRGAASYEQYF
TRBJ1-5 TRBV10-3 CAANSGGSNQPQHF
TRBJ1-2 TRBV7-9 CASSLVGVGQYYGYTF
TRBJ2-5 TRBV6-5 CASSYISGGQETQYF
TRBJ2-2 TRBV4-1 CASSQRGTGGPNTGELFF
TRBJ2-5 TRBV3-1/TRBV3-2 CASSRTLPSGRETQYF
TRBJ2-7 TRBV3-1/TRBV3-2 CASSQDGRGYAEQYF
TRBJ1-2 TRBV24-1 CATKRTGDYGYTF
TRBJ2-2 TRBV10-1 CASSETRRNTGELFF
TRBJ1-6 TRBV6-1 CASSEVTGNSPLHF
TRBJ2-3 TRBV4-1 CASSQDELTAPPDTQYF
TRBJ2-1 TRBV29-1 CSVEEAYRVRNEQFF
TRBJ1-1 TRBV2 CASSERGEAFF
TRBJ1-3 TRBV29-1 CSAGGTGFAGNTIYF
TRBJ2-7 TRBV28 CASTLRLLGGEQYF
TRBJ2-7 TRBV19 CASSHFDTTYEQYF
TRBJ2-3 TRBV5-1 CASSLVGLADTDTQYF
TRBJ1-2 TRBV2 CASSEFASVYGYTF
TRBJ2-1 TRBV3-1/TRBV3-2 CASSQDRAYNEQFF
TRBJ1-2 TRBV28 CASSFKGYGYTF
TRBJ2-4 TRBV5-1 CASSLMAGLAKNIQYF
TRBJ1-2 TRBV3-1/TRBV3-2 CASSQVPASYGYTF
TRBJ1-6 TRBV12-5 CASGSLTGANSPLHF
TRBJ2-3 TRBV5-1 CASSPMGVADTQYF
TRBJ1-1 TRBV28 CASSSTGGMNTEAFF
TRBJ2-3 TRBV7-2 CASTQERNTQYF
TRBJ1-1 TRBV5-1 CASSLTGSNTEAFF
TRBJ1-1 TRBV7-2 CASSNDRVAFF
TRBJ2-1 TRBV12-3/TRBV12-4 CASSLLNEQFF
TRBJ1-6 TRBV3-1/TRBV3-2 CASSQGQGRNTYNSPLHF
TRBJ1-4 TRBV19 CATSQGFGEKLFF
TRBJ2-1 TRBV6-2/TRBV6-3 CASSYSIGGGGMDEQFF
TRBJ2-1 TRBV19 CASSLSGGVYNEQFF
TRBJ2-7 TRBV7-2 CASSRTSAAYEQYF
TRBJ1-1 TRBV20-1 CSARRTEAFF
TRBJ1-1 TRBV2 CASAPYSGEAEAFF
TRBJ2-1 TRBV11-2 CASSLVPLQGAAEQFF
TRBJ2-7 TRBV14 CASSQVGGYEQYF
TRBJ1-5 TRBV28 CASSPGGISGPQHF
TRBJ2-2 TRBV9 CASSGQNPGTNTGELFF
TRBJ2-6 TRBV11-2 CASSLDSIALNSGANVLTF
TRBJ1-5 TRBV19 CASRGEQGQNQPQHF
TRBJ2-7 TRBV10-3 CAISETGTHEQYF
TRBJ2-5 TRBV3-1/TRBV3-2 CASSHLAGAGETQYF
TRBJ1-1 TRBV7-8 CASSFTRDRGQQAFF
TRBJ2-1 TRBV2 CASSDGQDGYNEQFF
TRBJ2-5 TRBV27 CASSFWSTTQETQYF
TRBJ2-7 TRBV30 CAWSMVWDRSYEQYF